The 21 T cell receptor beta chains in this list originate from one sample, sequenced in a study of CD8 T cells in ankylosing spondylitis. TCRdb used MiXCR to reprocess the 5' RACE reads, holding one entry per CDR3 protein. The sample has 200,000 to 300,000 distinct CDR3 sequences, around 7.8% seen once. Sequenced: blood, either unsorted or a sorted T cell fraction (not recorded which). Receptors were obtained from a male donor with ankylosing spondylitis or in good health (not recorded which).

About this clonotype itself: A junction end diverges from the germline sequence, so it may reflect a read error. The V gene is TRBV12-3 or TRBV12-4, the J gene TRBJ1-4, with 7 bases lining up with TRBD1. The CDR3 is 13 residues long. The CDR3 DNA reads as TGTGCCAGCAGTGACAGGGCTAAAGAAAAACTGTTTTTT. Translation gives CASSDRAKEKLFF.

The chain couples TRBV6-5 to TRBJ2-3, with 14 bases that match TRBD2. The V gene's germline CDR1 is MNHEY and CDR2 SVGAGI. V was pared by 2 bases and J by 3 bases, with 7 bases of the junction left unmatched. The CDR3 runs 18 residues. This chain's CDR3 is CASSYAMTSGGATDTQYF. CDR3 DNA: TGTGCCAGCAGTTACGCCATGACTAGCGGGGGGGCGACAGATACGCAGTATTTT.

The J gene is TRBJ2-5, the V gene TRBV20-1; TRBD2 matches 9 bases. The length of the CDR3 is 13 residues. Germline lookup yields CDR1 DFQATT and CDR2 SNEGSKA (reference sequence). Unmatched junction bases numbered 5, after V lost 8 bases and J lost 1 base. The CDR3 region is CSIATSGQETQYF. CDR3 in DNA: TGCAGTATCGCGACTAGCGGCCAAGAGACCCAGTACTTC.

This clonotype was detected many times. The chain is built from TRBV9 and TRBJ2-1, with a tentative D call TRBD2 (5 bases). Germline CDR1 and CDR2: SGDLS and YYNGEE. The CDR3 has 12 residues. Trimming took 0 bases from V and 10 from J, leaving 8 bases between them. The CDR3 sequence is CASSVDTGEQFF. The CDR3 nucleotides read TGTGCCAGCAGCGTAGATACGGGAGAGCAGTTCTTC.

This clonotype appeared many times. The chain couples TRBV7-9 to TRBJ2-3; D is perhaps TRBD1 (5 bases). The CDR3 has 16 amino acids. The V end lost 2 bases, the J end lost 4 bases, and 16 bases lay between the germline ends. Germline CDR1 reads SEHNR; CDR2 reads FQNEAQ (reference sequence). The CDR3 loop is CASSLHGSRAADTQYF. The CDR3 DNA is TGTGCCAGCAGCTTACACGGGTCCAGGGCAGCAGATACGCAGTATTTT. The full variable domain, rest sourced from reference TRBV7-9 and TRBJ2-3, is DTGVSQNPRHKITKRGQNVTFRCDPISEHNRLYWYRQTLGQGPEFLTYFQNEAQLEKSRLLSDRFSAERPKGSFSTLEIQRTEQGDSAMYLCASSLHGSRAADTQYFGPGTRLTVL.

J is TRBJ1-3 and V is TRBV20-1; D uncertain. The germline V gene encodes CDR1 DFQATT and CDR2 SNEGSKA (reference sequence). Trimming removed 0 bases from V and 2 bases from J, with 11 bases in between. The CDR3 totals 15 residues. CDR3 sequence reads: CSARDRRGAGNTIYF. The CDR3 nucleotides are TGCAGTGCTAGAGATAGACGGGGAGCTGGAAACACCATATATTTT.

The sample holds many counts of this clonotype. V gene TRBV20-1 combines with J gene TRBJ2-3; D uncertain. Germline CDR1 is DFQATT and CDR2 is SNEGSKA (reference sequence). The CDR3 is 13 amino acids. With 5 bases removed from V and 6 bases from J, the gap between germline ends came to 15 bases. Here the CDR3 reads CSAFRAPPDTQYF. The CDR3 DNA sequence: TGCAGTGCTTTCCGGGCCCCGCCCGATACGCAGTATTTT.

This clonotype occurred a few times. The chain links TRBV20-1 to TRBJ2-5, with D tentatively TRBD2 (6 bases). V was clipped by 2 bases and J by 5 bases, with 18 bases between them. The CDR3 spans 15 residues. Germline CDR1 reads DFQATT; CDR2 reads SNEGSKA (reference sequence). In DNA form, the CDR3 reads TGCAGTGCTAGAAGAACCGCGGGGACCCTCGAGACCCAGTACTTC. Its protein is CSARRTAGTLETQYF.

The chain uses TRBV20-1 and TRBJ2-5; 12 bases match TRBD1. The CDR3 sequence is 18 residues long. Germline CDR1 reads DFQATT; CDR2 reads SNEGSKA (reference sequence). With 6 bases clipped from V and 5 bases from J, the junction kept 19 bases outside the gene matches. For the CDR3, the DNA is TGCAGTGCACCGCGGGCTCTTCCGGGACAGGGGGCATGGGAGACCCAGTACTTC. Translation: CSAPRALPGQGAWETQYF.

This clonotype showed up many times. V gene TRBV5-1 combines with J gene TRBJ2-3, with 11 positions matching TRBD2. CDR1 is SGHRS and CDR2 is YFSETQ in the germline V gene. V trimming: 0 bases; J trimming: 3 bases; junction bases outside the gene matches: 6. CDR3 length: 17 amino acids. CDR3 DNA: TGCGCCAGCAGCTTGGCTATCCTAGCGGGGGGTACAGATACGCAGTATTTT. It translates to CASSLAILAGGTDTQYF.

This clonotype has ten or more counts. The genes are TRBV12-3 or TRBV12-4 and TRBJ2-1; 9 bases are a match to TRBD1. The CDR3 loop spans 14 amino acids. Trimming cost V 2 bases and J 6 bases; bases outside gene matches: 2. The CDR3 region is CASSLRTGVNEQFF. CDR3 nucleotides: TGTGCCAGCAGTTTAAGGACAGGGGTCAATGAGCAGTTCTTC.

In this sample, this clonotype turned up many times. The chain couples TRBV10-3 to TRBJ2-3; D possibly corresponds to TRBD2 (6 bases). Trimming pared 7 bases from V and 4 bases from J, leaving 12 bases between. Germline lookup yields CDR1 ENHRY and CDR2 SYGVKD. This CDR3 comprises 13 residues. The CDR3 region is CAINSGESDTQYF. For the CDR3, the DNA is TGTGCCATCAACTCGGGGGAGTCAGATACGCAGTATTTT.

This clonotype was seen ten or more times. This chain uses TRBV9 with TRBJ2-1, with 10 bases aligning to TRBD1. Germline V gene sequence: CDR1 SGDLS, CDR2 YYNGEE. V was pared by 4 bases and J by 0 bases, with 4 bases of the junction left unmatched. This CDR3 has 16 residues. The CDR3 DNA reads as TGTGCCAGCAGCTCGGGACAGGGGAGCTCCTACAATGAGCAGTTCTTC. Its translation: CASSSGQGSSYNEQFF.

V is TRBV20-1 and J is TRBJ1-6, with a possible D match to TRBD1 (5 bases). The CDR3 length is 15 residues. V was clipped by 6 bases and J by 0 bases, with 12 bases between them. CDR1 and CDR2 from the germline V gene are DFQATT and SNEGSKA (reference sequence). The chain's CDR3 is CSATSGSSYNSPLHF. The CDR3 DNA reads as TGCAGTGCAACTTCAGGGAGCTCCTATAATTCACCCCTCCACTTT.

This clonotype came up many times. V and J are TRBV4-3 and TRBJ1-1, with unresolved D. The V and J ends lost 0 bases and 1 base respectively, with 18 bases between them. Germline values: CDR1 LGHNA, CDR2 YSLEER. The length of the CDR3 is 18 residues. The CDR3 DNA is TGCGCCAGCAGCCAAGACCGAGCTAGGCTGGGGAAGAACACTGAAGCTTTCTTT. It codes for CASSQDRARLGKNTEAFF.

This clonotype was observed at least ten times. V is TRBV5-6 and J is TRBJ1-2; no clear D gene. Trimming took off 4 bases at V and 8 bases at J, with 12 bases between the two ends. The CDR3 length is 12 residues. The germline V gene encodes CDR1 SGHDT and CDR2 YYEEEE. The CDR3 loop is CASSLAPQGYTF. Written as DNA, the CDR3 is TGTGCCAGCAGCCTCGCCCCCCAAGGCTACACCTTC.

This clonotype appeared many times. The chain recombines TRBV24-1 with TRBJ2-2, with a possible D match to TRBD2 (6 bases). CDR1 is KGHDR, CDR2 SFDVKD, per germline. The CDR3 contains 15 residues. The V end was cut by 0 bases, the J end by 7 bases, with 11 bases between. Written as DNA, the CDR3 is TGTGCCACCAGTGATTTGCCGTCCGGGGGCGGGGAGCTGTTTTTT. Translating gives CATSDLPSGGGELFF.

Regarding this clonotype: A single base separates this from a much larger clone, so it may be a read error. The conserved phenylalanine or tryptophan is not found at the CDR3 terminus, so this likely reflects a read error. This chain links TRBV7-9 with TRBJ2-1; D perhaps matches TRBD1 (5 bases). The germline gives CDR1 SEHNR, CDR2 FQNEAQ (reference sequence). With 8 bases removed from V and 6 bases from J, the gap between germline ends came to 17 bases. The CDR3 runs 14 residues. The CDR3 DNA reads TGTGCCAGCGCCCCGTTAGGGGCCAGCAATGAGCAGTTCTCC. Residues: CASAPLGASNEQFS.

This clonotype was picked up many times. The chain recombines TRBV4-2 with TRBJ2-7, with D unresolved. Germline V CDR1 and CDR2: LGHNA, YNFKEQ. With 0 bases removed from V and 3 bases from J, the gap between germline ends came to 9 bases. CDR3 length: 14 amino acids. The CDR3 spells CASSQDYGNYEQYF. In DNA, the CDR3 is TGTGCCAGCAGCCAAGATTATGGAAACTACGAGCAGTACTTC.

This clonotype was found a few times. The chain uses TRBV20-1 and TRBJ2-7, with D possibly matching TRBD1 (5 bases). The CDR3 length is 12 residues. Germline CDR1 DFQATT, CDR2 SNEGSKA (reference sequence). Trimming took 2 bases from V and 5 from J, leaving 10 bases between them. CDR3 sequence: CSARPWGDEQYF. CDR3 DNA: TGCAGTGCTAGACCCTGGGGCGACGAGCAGTACTTC.

This clonotype was seen a handful of times. The chain is built from TRBV7-2 and TRBJ2-1; TRBD2 is a possible D gene (7 bases). The V gene lost 0 bases and the J gene lost 9 bases, with 15 bases spanning the gap. The CDR3 runs to 15 residues. Germline CDR1 reads SGHTA; CDR2 reads FQGNSA. CDR3 nucleotide sequence: TGTGCCAGCAGCTTAGCGAGGGGGGGAGGGTCTGAGCAGTTCTTC. Its translation: CASSLARGGGSEQFF.